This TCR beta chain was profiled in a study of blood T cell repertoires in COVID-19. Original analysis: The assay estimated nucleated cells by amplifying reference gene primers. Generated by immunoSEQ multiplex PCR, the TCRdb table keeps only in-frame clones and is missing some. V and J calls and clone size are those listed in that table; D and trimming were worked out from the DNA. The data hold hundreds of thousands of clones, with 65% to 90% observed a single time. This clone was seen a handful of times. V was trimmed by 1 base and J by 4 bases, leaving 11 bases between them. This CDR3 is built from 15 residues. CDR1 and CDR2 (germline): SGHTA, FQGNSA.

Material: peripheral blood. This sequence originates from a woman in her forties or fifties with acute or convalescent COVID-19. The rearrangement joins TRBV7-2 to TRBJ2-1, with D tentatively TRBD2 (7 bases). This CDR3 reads CASSLEGEGYNEQFF. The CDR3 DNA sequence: TGTGCCAGCAGCTTAGAGGGGGAGGGGTACAATGAGCAGTTCTTC.